The rows below give T cell receptor beta chains drawn from one sample of a study of long-term antiretroviral therapy in people with HIV. Repertoires were generated with immunoSEQ multiplex PCR, while TCRdb's copy carries only in-frame clones and drops some. This sample has 30,000 to 40,000 clones; over 85% occur once, and the top ten carry around 3.8%. Sample: unsorted PBMCs, taken approximately 5 years after starting antiretroviral therapy. The receptor source for this set is a woman in her 50s with HIV. Both conserved end residues are part of each CDR3. The order of the fields is clone size, J gene, V gene, D gene, CDR3 DNA, CDR3 protein. A D gene is named only where the DNA matches it firmly. The listing skips clone size in some rows; elsewhere it reads once, few, many or a size class.

- TRBJ1-2 TRBV7-9 TRBD1 TGTGCCAGCAGTTTGGCCCTTACGGGACAGGGGAATGGCTACACCTTC CASSLALTGQGNGYTF
once TRBJ1-2 TRBV11-1 - TGTGCCAGCAGTTTCAGTGGACTTGGAGGCTACACCTTC CASSFSGLGGYTF
- TRBJ2-3 TRBV7-3 TRBD1 TGTGCCAGCAGCACCCAGACAGGGTTCTCAGATACGCAGTATTTT CASSTQTGFSDTQYF
- TRBJ1-2 TRBV19 - TGTGCCAGTAAATTCGGGAACCGTGGCTACACCTTC CASKFGNRGYTF
- TRBJ2-5 TRBV7-8 TRBD2 TGTGCCAGCAGGGATTTTGGGGGGGAAGAGACCCAGTACTTC CASRDFGGEETQYF
- TRBJ2-2 TRBV19 TRBD2 TGTGCCAGTAGTATATCGACGGGGGGCACCGGGGAGCTGTTTTTT CASSISTGGTGELFF
- TRBJ2-6 TRBV14 - TGTGCCAGCAGCCAAGGCACGACCAGTGGGGCCAACGTCCTGACTTTC CASSQGTTSGANVLTF
- TRBJ2-5 TRBV15 - TGTGCCACCAGATCCTCAGGGAAAGAGACCCAGTACTTC CATRSSGKETQYF
once TRBJ1-2 TRBV19 TRBD1 TGTGCCAGTAGCCAATCCCGGACAGGAATTTCCGGCTACACCTTC CASSQSRTGISGYTF
- TRBJ1-5 TRBV7-6 - TGTGCCAGCAGCAAAACAGGGAGTAGCAATCAGCCCCAGCATTTT CASSKTGSSNQPQHF
- TRBJ2-7 TRBV6-5 TRBD2 TGTGCCAGCAGTTCTCAACGAGCGGGGGGGCGAGAGCAGTACTTC CASSSQRAGGREQYF
- TRBJ2-3 TRBV9 - TGTGCCAGCAGCGTAGGGAGCGGGGTTTGGGGGCGGACTAGCACAGATACGCAGTATTTT CASSVGSGVWGRTSTDTQYF
- TRBJ2-3 TRBV30 TRBD2 TGTGCCTGGAGCCGGGCAGAGGGAGCGGGGGGTCCTATTACAGATACGCAGTATTTT CAWSRAEGAGGPITDTQYF
- TRBJ1-2 TRBV5-4 - TGCGCCAGCAGCCAAGACTCGGCGGGCTATGGCTACACCTTC CASSQDSAGYGYTF
- TRBJ1-2 TRBV7-9 - TGTGCCAGCAGCTTAGAATTATACCGCTATGGCTACACCTTC CASSLELYRYGYTF
- TRBJ2-5 TRBV9 - TGTGCCAGCAGCGTAGGTGAGGCACTTGGTGAAGAGACCCAGTACTTC CASSVGEALGEETQYF
once TRBJ2-5 TRBV19 - TGTGCCAGTAGGTCCCGGGCACAAGAGACCCAGTACTTC CASRSRAQETQYF
once TRBJ1-3 TRBV27 TRBD1 TGTGCCAGCAGTTCCGGACAGGGCTTTCAGGGAAACACCATATATTTT CASSSGQGFQGNTIYF
- TRBJ2-7 TRBV7-3 - TGTGCCAGCAGCTTCCGGATGCGGGGTTTGGGGGAGCAGTACTTC CASSFRMRGLGEQYF
once TRBJ1-5 TRBV6-6 TRBD1 TGTGCCAGCAGGAAGGGACAGGGGGCTTCTCAGCCCCAGCATTTT CASRKGQGASQPQHF
- TRBJ2-7 TRBV5-4 - TGTGCCAGCAGCTTGGTGGAAGGCTACGAGCAGTACTTC CASSLVEGYEQYF
- TRBJ1-2 TRBV27 - TGTGCCAGCAGTTTACTTCCCACCTATGGCTACACCTTC CASSLLPTYGYTF
- TRBJ1-1 TRBV19 - TGTGCCAGTAGCGAGCAGGGACCTTTGAACACTGAAGCTTTCTTT CASSEQGPLNTEAFF
once TRBJ1-2 TRBV29-1 - TGCAGCGTCCCCCTTGGGGCAGCAAACTATGGCTACACCTTC CSVPLGAANYGYTF
- TRBJ2-5 TRBV14 TRBD1 TGTGCCAGCAGCCAAGTCCCAGCCCTGACAGGGTTCCAAGAGACCCAGTACTTC CASSQVPALTGFQETQYF
- TRBJ2-7 TRBV11-2 TRBD1 TGTGCCAGCAGGGAGACGCGGACAGGGACCGAGCAGTACTTC CASRETRTGTEQYF
- TRBJ2-3 TRBV7-8 TRBD1 TGTGCCAGCAGCTTAGGGACAGGGGGTCCGGATACGCAGTATTTT CASSLGTGGPDTQYF
- TRBJ1-2 TRBV10-3 TRBD1 TGTGCCATCAGCGACGGACAGGGAGACTATGGCTACACCTTC CAISDGQGDYGYTF
- TRBJ2-5 TRBV7-8 TRBD2 TGTGCCAGCACCCTTAGCGGGGGGCAAGAGACCCAGTACTTC CASTLSGGQETQYF
- TRBJ1-6 TRBV19 - TGTGCCAGTCGCCCGGCGGGTCCGGGGGATCCACCCCTCCACTTT CASRPAGPGDPPLHF
- TRBJ2-5 TRBV6-6 TRBD2 TGTGCCGCCGGACTAGTTGACGGGACCCAGTACTTC CAAGLVDGTQYF
once TRBJ1-5 TRBV6-6 TRBD1 TGTGCCAGCAGTGATCCGGGACAGGTCAGGCAGCCCCAGCATTTT CASSDPGQVRQPQHF
- TRBJ1-1 TRBV6-6 - TGTGCCAGCAGTTACTCGGGAGGGGATGGAAGCACTGAAGCTTTCTTT CASSYSGGDGSTEAFF
- TRBJ1-6 TRBV28 - TGTGCCAGCAGTTTGGTCCAGATCAATTCACCCCTCCACTTT CASSLVQINSPLHF
- TRBJ1-5 TRBV19 - TGTGCCAGTAGTATTGATGCCCGGCCCCAGCATTTT CASSIDARPQHF
- TRBJ1-3 TRBV27 - TGTGCCAGCAGTCCAAATTCTGGAAACACCATATATTTT CASSPNSGNTIYF
- TRBJ1-4 TRBV4-2 - TGTGCCAGCAGCTTGGGTCAAGACCGAGGAGTAGACGAAAAACTGTTTTTT CASSLGQDRGVDEKLFF
- TRBJ2-7 TRBV6-5 TRBD1 TGTGCCAGCAGCACGAGGACAGGAACCTACGAGCAGTACTTC CASSTRTGTYEQYF
- TRBJ1-2 TRBV7-9 TRBD1 TGTGCCAGCAGCGCGAACAGGGGTTCCGGCTACACCTTC CASSANRGSGYTF
once TRBJ1-3 TRBV9 - TGTGCCAGCAGCGCCAGGGGTGATAGCTCTGGAAACACCATATATTTT CASSARGDSSGNTIYF
once TRBJ1-2 TRBV4-1 - TGCGCCAGCAGCCCCCGGGAAGGAGGGTTGGGAGGCTACACCTTC CASSPREGGLGGYTF
- TRBJ1-2 TRBV5-4 - TGTGCCAGCAGCTTGGGGGCCAGCGCTAACTATGGCTACACCTTC CASSLGASANYGYTF
- TRBJ1-2 TRBV5-1 - TGTGCCAGCAGGGCTACAGGTGGCGGCTACACCTTC CASRATGGGYTF
- TRBJ2-4 TRBV7-9 TRBD2 TGTGCCAGCAGCCCCGGGTCTAGACTAGCGGGGACGTCAAACATTCAGTACTTC CASSPGSRLAGTSNIQYF
- TRBJ2-4 TRBV6-6 TRBD2 TGTGCCAGCAGAACGACTAGCGGGGGGGCGGAAAACATTCAGTACTTC CASRTTSGGAENIQYF
- TRBJ2-7 TRBV29-1 - TGCAGCGCAGGCAGGGTTAATAACGAGCAGTACTTC CSAGRVNNEQYF
once TRBJ1-5 TRBV4-1 - TGCGCCAGCAGCCCTAAGGGAACCGGACAGAATAGCAATCAGCCCCAGCATTTT CASSPKGTGQNSNQPQHF
- TRBJ2-3 TRBV10-3 - TGTGCCATCAGTGAAGTAGGCACAGATACGCAGTATTTT CAISEVGTDTQYF
- TRBJ2-5 TRBV4-1 TRBD1 TGCGCCAGCAGCCAAGATGCCCAGGGGGCCTTCATGAAGACCCAGTACTTC CASSQDAQGAFMKTQYF
- TRBJ1-5 TRBV2 - TGTGCCAGCAGTGAACTTCCGTCCCAGCCCCAGCATTTT CASSELPSQPQHF
- TRBJ2-7 TRBV4-3 - TGCGCCAGCAGCCAAGAAGGCTACGAGCAGTACTTC CASSQEGYEQYF
- TRBJ2-1 TRBV29-1 - TGCAGCGTTGACGTCGACGAAGTACGGGTCAATGAGCAGTTCTTC CSVDVDEVRVNEQFF
once TRBJ1-4 TRBV9 - TGTGCCAGCAGCGTAGATCGGGGATCTAATGAAAAACTGTTTTTT CASSVDRGSNEKLFF